Listed here are 27 T cell receptor beta chains from one sample, sequenced in a study of T cell responses to AZD1222 COVID-19 vaccine. Data came from immunoSEQ multiplex PCR; TCRdb stores just in-frame clones and leaves some out. This sample carries some 120,000 clones, 70% to 90% of them seen once, and the ten largest clones take over 8.5%. The specimen comprised peripheral blood, sampled on day 0 of AZD1222 vaccination. These receptors all come from an adult in good health.

This clone has only a few counts. V usage is TRBV9 and J usage is TRBJ1-1; tentative D call: TRBD1 (6 bases). Germline lookup yields CDR1 SGDLS and CDR2 YYNGEE. The CDR3 totals 14 residues. V gave up 0 bases and J gave up 10 bases, with 16 bases separating them. The CDR3 DNA is TGTGCCAGCAGCGTAGAACAAGAGGGGGTAGGAGCTTTCTTT. Residues: CASSVEQEGVGAFF.

This rearrangement joins TRBV3-1 (or the pseudogene TRBV3-2) to TRBJ2-3; TRBD2 matches at 9 bases. Germline values: CDR1 LGHDT, CDR2 YNNKEL (reference sequence). The V gene end was trimmed by 4 bases and the J gene end by 2 bases; junction bases not matched to a gene: 10. This CDR3 has 17 residues. The DNA of the CDR3 is TGTGCCAGCAGCCCCCAAATTAGCGGGGGCTTCACAGATACGCAGTATTTT. This sequence encodes CASSPQISGGFTDTQYF.

The genes are TRBV7-9 and TRBJ2-3, with D perhaps TRBD1 (6 bases). Trimming pared 6 bases from V and 5 bases from J, leaving 24 bases between. Germline V CDR1 and CDR2: SEHNR, FQNEAQ (reference sequence). This CDR3 contains 17 residues. The CDR3 loop is CASSPSSTGYGQDTQYF. In DNA form, the CDR3 reads TGTGCCAGCAGTCCTTCCTCGACAGGATACGGACAAGATACGCAGTATTTT.

The gene calls are TRBV19 and TRBJ1-4, with 12 nucleotides matching TRBD1. Germline V gives CDR1 LNHDA, CDR2 SQIVND (reference sequence). Trimming took 5 bases from V and 6 from J; bases not matched to a gene: 10. The CDR3 covers 17 residues. The CDR3 sequence: CASSPRDRGLRDEKLFF. The CDR3 DNA reads TGTGCCAGTAGTCCCCGGGACAGGGGGCTACGGGATGAAAAACTGTTTTTT.

This clone has a single count. V gene TRBV11-2 combines with J gene TRBJ2-2; D may be TRBD1 (5 bases). Looked up from germline, CDR1 is SGHAT and CDR2 is FQNNGV. With 6 bases removed from V and 0 bases from J, the gap between germline ends came to 8 bases. CDR3 length: 14 residues. The CDR3 loop is CASRGQTNTGELFF. The CDR3 DNA reads as TGTGCCAGCAGGGGGCAAACGAACACCGGGGAGCTGTTTTTT.

Only a few counts were recorded for this clone. The chain joins TRBV9 to TRBJ2-1; 10 bases align to TRBD1. J gave up 4 bases and V 0 bases, and 4 bases lay outside the gene matches. Germline-derived CDR1 and CDR2 are SGDLS and YYNGEE. CDR3 size: 16 residues. CDR3 amino acids: CASSVVTGGSYNEQFF. For the CDR3, the DNA is TGTGCCAGCAGCGTAGTGACAGGGGGCTCTTACAATGAGCAGTTCTTC.

With regard to this clone: Other nucleotide sequences in the sample specify the same CDR3. The genes are TRBV3-1 (or the pseudogene TRBV3-2) and TRBJ1-5; D ambiguous. This CDR3 has 14 residues. Trimming took 1 base from V and 4 from J, leaving 8 bases between them. The V gene's germline CDR1 is LGHDT and CDR2 YNNKEL (reference sequence). The CDR3 reads CASSQGTGNQPQHF. Here the CDR3 DNA reads TGTGCCAGCAGCCAAGGGACGGGGAATCAGCCCCAGCATTTT.

The chain is built from TRBV5-5 and TRBJ1-5, with D tentatively TRBD1 (5 bases). The CDR3 length is 17 residues. The germline V gene has CDR1 SGHKS and CDR2 YYEKEE (reference sequence). V lost 1 base and J lost 1, with 15 bases in between. The CDR3, as DNA: TGTGCCAGCAGCTTGTTTCAGGGAGGCGGCAGCAATCAGCCCCAGCATTTT. It specifies CASSLFQGGGSNQPQHF.

A single count supports this clone. The genes are TRBV9 and TRBJ1-2, with 7 bases lining up with TRBD1. The germline CDR1 and CDR2 sequences are SGDLS and YYNGEE. Germline trimming cut 0 bases from V and 7 bases from J; bases unmatched to any gene: 12. The CDR3 runs to 16 residues. For the CDR3, the DNA is TGTGCCAGCAGCGTAGAGGGCCGAGGGGGCTGGGGTGGCTACACCTTC. It translates to CASSVEGRGGWGGYTF.

This rearrangement joins TRBV4-2 to TRBJ2-1; 13 bases are shared with TRBD2. The CDR3 sequence is 15 residues long. Germline V CDR1 and CDR2: LGHNA, YNFKEQ. Losses at the gene ends were 4 bases for V and 7 bases for J; bases not matched to a gene: 4. The CDR3 bases are TGTGCCAGCAGCCCACTAGCGGGGGGGCGGAATGAGCAGTTCTTC. Its protein product is CASSPLAGGRNEQFF.

The chain carries TRBV6-2 or TRBV6-3 and TRBJ2-3, with 8 bases identical to TRBD2. The CDR3 consists of 18 residues. The ends lost 2 bases at V and 0 bases at J; junction bases unmatched: 10. Germline assignment: CDR1 MNHEY and CDR2 SVGEGT. The CDR3 bases are TGTGCCAGCAGTTACCCACGCCGACTAGCGCCCAGCACAGATACGCAGTATTTT. It encodes CASSYPRRLAPSTDTQYF.

This chain connects TRBV7-9 to TRBJ1-4; D call uncertain. The V end was cut by 4 bases, the J end by 5 bases, with 14 bases between. Germline V lookup: CDR1 SEHNR, CDR2 FQNEAQ (reference sequence). The CDR3 runs to 15 residues. In DNA form, the CDR3 reads TGTGCCAGCAGCTCCCCGGGTGGGAGGAATGAAAAACTGTTTTTT. Its translation is CASSSPGGRNEKLFF.

V usage is TRBV12-3 or TRBV12-4 and J usage is TRBJ1-6, with D unresolved. V lost 5 bases to trimming and J lost 10 bases, with 9 bases between them. CDR3 length: 12 amino acids. The CDR3 sequence: CASSLTYSPLHF. As DNA, the CDR3 is TGTGCCAGCAGTCTCACGTACTCACCCCTCCACTTT.

This clone was observed a few times. The chain combines TRBV18 with TRBJ2-3; D is uncertain. Germline V gene lookup returns CDR1 KGHSH and CDR2 LQKENI. Between the trimmed V and J ends, which lost 1 base and 3 bases, there was a span of 8 bases. This CDR3 is built from 14 residues. The DNA of the CDR3 is TGTGCCAGCTCACCACTCGTTTCTACAGATACGCAGTATTTT. This translates into CASSPLVSTDTQYF.

For the CDR3, the DNA is TGTGCCAGCAGCTTATCCGGGAGGGTCACAGATACGCAGTATTTT. Protein product: CASSLSGRVTDTQYF. V gene TRBV7-9 combines with J gene TRBJ2-3; TRBD2 agrees at 8 bases. With 2 bases clipped from V and 2 bases from J, the junction kept 3 bases outside the gene matches. Germline-derived CDR1 and CDR2 are SEHNR and FQNEAQ (reference sequence). This CDR3 region has 15 residues.

V gene TRBV4-3 combines with J gene TRBJ1-1; D remains unclear. Deletions cut 1 base from V and 1 base from J, with 7 bases between. The length of the CDR3 is 14 residues. Germline V gene data show CDR1 as LGHNA and CDR2 as YSLEER. CDR3 loop: CASSQGWGNTEAFF. The CDR3 DNA follows: TGCGCCAGCAGCCAAGGATGGGGGAACACTGAAGCTTTCTTT.

The CDR3 spells CASSRNGQPGEKLFF. CDR3 in DNA: TGTGCCAGCAGCCGAAATGGACAGCCTGGGGAAAAACTGTTTTTT. The chain recombines TRBV6-6 with TRBJ1-4, with D possibly TRBD1 on 6 matching bases. Germline lookup yields CDR1 MNHNY and CDR2 SVGAGI (reference sequence). Trimming took off 6 bases at V and 8 bases at J, with 19 bases between the two ends. This CDR3 has 15 amino acids.

This chain links TRBV2 with TRBJ2-3; D remains ambiguous. The V end lost 2 bases, the J end lost 1 base, and 16 bases lay between the germline ends. The CDR3 runs 17 residues. Germline V CDR1 and CDR2: SNHLY, FYNNEI. CDR3 bases: TGTGCCAGCAGTGAAAGAGGAGTAGCCTGGGGCACAGATACGCAGTATTTT. This sequence encodes CASSERGVAWGTDTQYF.

The J gene is TRBJ1-2, the V gene TRBV19, with 7 bases identical to TRBD1. Germline V gene sequence: CDR1 LNHDA, CDR2 SQIVND (reference sequence). This CDR3 comprises 16 residues. V lost 6 bases to trimming and J lost 0 bases; unmatched junction nucleotides: 10. The CDR3 loop reads CASSVMLRGPNYGYTF. CDR3 coding DNA: TGTGCCAGTAGCGTCATGCTTAGGGGGCCTAACTATGGCTACACCTTC.

This clone was detected only once. The chain uses TRBV6-5 and TRBJ1-2; 10 positions agree with TRBD1. Trimming took 5 bases from V and 7 from J; bases not matched to a gene: 10. This CDR3 has 15 amino acids. Germline CDR1 is MNHEY and CDR2 is SVGAGI. In DNA, the CDR3 is TGTGCCAGCAGTCCCGGGACAGGGGTGCTGGCTGGCTACACCTTC. The encoded protein is CASSPGTGVLAGYTF.

V and J are TRBV5-1 and TRBJ1-6; D perhaps matches TRBD1 (5 bases). CDR1 and CDR2 (germline): SGHRS, YFSETQ. V lost 4 bases, J lost 5 bases, and 10 bases lay in between. This CDR3 comprises 14 residues. Here the CDR3 DNA reads TGCGCCAGCAGCAACCGGGGCGATAATTCACCCCTCCACTTT. Translating gives CASSNRGDNSPLHF.

J is TRBJ2-7 and V is TRBV27; 12 bases align to TRBD2. Germline CDR1 and CDR2: MNHEY and SMNVEV (reference sequence). This CDR3 comprises 13 residues. V lost 8 bases and J lost 2; bases outside the gene matches: 1. The DNA for the CDR3 is TGTGCCAGCCGGACTAGCGGGACCTACGAGCAGTACTTC. Amino acid sequence: CASRTSGTYEQYF.

V and J are TRBV9 and TRBJ2-2; 9 bases fit TRBD1. The CDR3 spans 15 residues. Germline assignment: CDR1 SGDLS and CDR2 YYNGEE. V trimming: 3 bases; J trimming: 3 bases; junction bases outside the gene matches: 3. In DNA, the CDR3 is TGTGCCAGCAGCGACAGGGGGCCTGACACCGGGGAGCTGTTTTTT. It is translated as CASSDRGPDTGELFF.

This chain connects TRBV20-1 to TRBJ1-4; D not certain. V was clipped by 0 bases and J by 8 bases, with 4 bases between them. The CDR3 is 11 amino acids. The germline CDR1 and CDR2 sequences are DFQATT and SNEGSKA (reference sequence). The CDR3 reads CSAREGEKLFF. In DNA, the CDR3 is TGCAGTGCTAGAGAAGGGGAAAAACTGTTTTTT.

This clone occurred a few times. This chain uses TRBV29-1 with TRBJ2-7; the match to TRBD1 covers 11 bases. Trimming took 5 bases from V and 6 from J; bases not matched to a gene: 12. The germline V gene has CDR1 SQVTM and CDR2 ANQGSEA. This CDR3 spans 15 amino acids. In DNA form, the CDR3 reads TGCAGCGTTCGGTCCTGGACAGGGGGCTCGGGCGAGCAGTACTTC. This translates into CSVRSWTGGSGEQYF.

The chain employs TRBV19 and TRBJ1-1; D remains unclear. The germline V gene encodes CDR1 LNHDA and CDR2 SQIVND (reference sequence). The CDR3 consists of 11 residues. V lost 5 bases, J lost 11 bases, and 12 bases lay in between. In nucleotides, the CDR3 is TGTGCCAGTAGTGCCCGGGCAGTCGCTTTCTTT. Translated: CASSARAVAFF.

The rearrangement uses TRBV30 and TRBJ2-3; maybe TRBD2 (6 bases). The CDR3 length is 13 residues. Looked up from germline, CDR1 is GTSNPN and CDR2 is SVGIG (reference sequence). V was cut by 5 bases and J by 4 bases, with 13 bases left in between. The CDR3, as DNA: TGTGCCTGGGGCCAACGGAGGGCAGATACGCAGTATTTT. This gives the protein CAWGQRRADTQYF.